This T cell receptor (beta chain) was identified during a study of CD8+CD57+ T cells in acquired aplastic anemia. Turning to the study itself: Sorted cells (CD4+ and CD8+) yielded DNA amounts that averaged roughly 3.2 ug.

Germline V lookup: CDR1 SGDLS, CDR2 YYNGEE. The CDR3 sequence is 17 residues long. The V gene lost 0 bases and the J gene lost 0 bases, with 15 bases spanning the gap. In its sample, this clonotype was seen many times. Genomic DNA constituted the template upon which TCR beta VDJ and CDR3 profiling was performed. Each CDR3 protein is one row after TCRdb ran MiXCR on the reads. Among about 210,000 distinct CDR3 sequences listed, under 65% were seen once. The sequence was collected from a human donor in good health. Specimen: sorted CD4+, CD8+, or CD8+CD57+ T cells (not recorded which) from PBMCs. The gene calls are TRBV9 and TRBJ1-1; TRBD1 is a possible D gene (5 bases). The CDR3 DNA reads TGTGCCAGCAGCGTAGCCTCGACAGACGAAATGAACACTGAAGCTTTCTTT. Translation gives CASSVASTDEMNTEAFF.